These 4 T cell receptor beta chains originate from one sample sequenced in a study of T cell repertoires in cytomegalovirus infection. Which antigens these TCRs recognize remains unknown. TCRdb recomputed calls from the reads with MiXCR, one row per CDR3 protein. This sample has 450,000 to 600,000 distinct CDR3 sequences; roughly a third occur once, and the top ten carry roughly 16%. The sample in question was cultured PBMCs, obtained from culture after CMV antigen stimulation. The receptors were sampled from a human donor in good health (CMV status not recorded). Some clones in this sample may be carry-over from other donors' samples.

This clonotype was counted a few times. The chain carries TRBV27 and TRBJ1-2, with TRBD1 matching over 8 bases. The V and J ends lost 5 bases and 4 bases, in that order; junction bases with no gene match: 6. This CDR3 has 14 amino acids. Germline V lookup: CDR1 MNHEY, CDR2 SMNVEV (reference sequence). The CDR3 DNA sequence: TGTGCCAGCAGTCCAAGGACAGGGTCCTATGGCTACACCTTC. Translation gives CASSPRTGSYGYTF.

J is TRBJ2-2 and V is TRBV4-2; 9 bases are a match to TRBD1. Germline loops: CDR1 LGHNA, CDR2 YNFKEQ. V lost 5 bases, J lost 5 bases, and 6 bases stayed unmatched. The CDR3 spans 15 residues. In DNA, the CDR3 is TGTGCCAGCAGCTTGGAACAGGGGGCTACCGGGGAGCTGTTTTTT. It translates to CASSLEQGATGELFF.

This sequence joins TRBV29-1 and TRBJ2-3; 12 positions match TRBD2. The CDR3 runs to 15 residues. V shed 3 bases and J 1 base; nucleotides not matched to a gene: 2. Germline-derived CDR1 and CDR2 are SQVTM and ANQGSEA. In nucleotides, the CDR3 is TGCAGCGTTGAGAGACTAGCGGGAGGCACAGATACGCAGTATTTT. The encoded protein is CSVERLAGGTDTQYF.

Remarks on this clonotype: One base away lies a much larger clone, so this may be a sequencing read error. The chain uses TRBV7-6 and TRBJ2-1, with D possibly TRBD2 on 6 matching bases. The CDR3 extends over 16 amino acids. Germline values: CDR1 SGHVS, CDR2 FNYEAQ. This chain's CDR3 is CANSLEGLSSYNEQFF. DNA for the CDR3: TGTGCCAACAGCTTAGAGGGACTGAGCTCCTACAATGAGCAGTTCTTC.